This T cell receptor (beta chain) is drawn from a study of human T cells and chemical hapten exposure. Individual cDNA molecules received unique molecular identifiers in the library. TCRdb re-called the RACE reads with MiXCR, one entry per CDR3 protein. The table lists some 100,000 distinct CDR3 sequences, about a tenth of them singletons. The length of the CDR3 is 15 residues. The germline V gene has CDR1 GTSNPN and CDR2 SVGIG (reference sequence). The junction had 11 bases not matched to a gene; V was cut back by 5 bases and J by 2 bases. Time point specified: patch test 2, 6 weeks after DPC sensitization. Described treatment: therapeutic diphenylcyclopropenone sensitization with weekly scalp DPC. Patients had alopecia, were aged 18 to 70, and were not pregnant.

This TCR was sampled from a middle-aged woman with alopecia areata. Some clones in this sample may be carry-over from other donors' samples. The chain combines TRBV30 with TRBJ2-7; 8 nucleotides agree with TRBD2. Sequences were derived from whole blood, sampled in connection with sensitization to the hapten diphenylcyclopropenone (DPC). CDR3 loop: CAWGRGASRAYEQYF. The DNA for the CDR3 is TGTGCCTGGGGGCGGGGGGCCAGCCGAGCCTACGAGCAGTACTTC.